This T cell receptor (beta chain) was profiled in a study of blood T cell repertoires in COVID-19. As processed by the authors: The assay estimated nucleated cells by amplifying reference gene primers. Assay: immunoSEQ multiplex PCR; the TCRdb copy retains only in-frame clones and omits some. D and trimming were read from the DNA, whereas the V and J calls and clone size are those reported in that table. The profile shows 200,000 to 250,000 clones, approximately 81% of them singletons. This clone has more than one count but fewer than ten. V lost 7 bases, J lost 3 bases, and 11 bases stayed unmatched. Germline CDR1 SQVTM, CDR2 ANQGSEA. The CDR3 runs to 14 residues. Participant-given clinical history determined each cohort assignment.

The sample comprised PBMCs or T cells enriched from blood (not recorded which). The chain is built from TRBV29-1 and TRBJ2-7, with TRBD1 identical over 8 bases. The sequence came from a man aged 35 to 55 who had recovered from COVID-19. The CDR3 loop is CSALLGQDNYEQYF. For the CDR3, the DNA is TGCAGCGCACTACTGGGACAGGATAACTACGAGCAGTACTTC.